These T cell receptor beta chains were read from a single sample in a study of human T cells and chemical hapten exposure. Each CDR3 protein gets one entry after TCRdb re-called the RACE reads with MiXCR. The sample carries about 49,000 distinct CDR3 sequences, approximately 9.1% recorded once. The sequencing used whole blood, collected in connection with sensitization to the hapten diphenylcyclopropenone (DPC). Receptors originate from a woman in her 50s with alopecia areata. Some clones in this sample may be carry-over from other donors' samples. CDR3s include the opening cysteine and the closing phenylalanine or tryptophan. D genes are given only for firm matches. Size is stated for part of the rows, as once, few or many counts, or as a class when the clone is expanded.

many	TRBV6-5	TRBJ1-1	NA	TGTGCCAGCAGTTACCACGGACAGCCGAACACTGAAGCTTTCTTT	CASSYHGQPNTEAFF
NA	TRBV2	TRBJ1-3	TRBD1	TGTGCCAGCAGTGAAGGCAGGGGGAGGCTTACTGGAAACACCATATATTTT	CASSEGRGRLTGNTIYF
NA	TRBV9	TRBJ2-3	TRBD2	TGTGCCAGCAGCGTAGAAGGACTAGCGGGATTGGATACGCAGTATTTT	CASSVEGLAGLDTQYF
many	TRBV5-5	TRBJ2-3	NA	TGTGCCAGCAGTACCCAATTGCCCACAGATACGCAGTATTTT	CASSTQLPTDTQYF
many	TRBV11-3	TRBJ1-1	TRBD1	TGTGCCAGCAAGTGGACACGGGACAGCACTGAAGCTTTCTTT	CASKWTRDSTEAFF
many	TRBV12-3/TRBV12-4	TRBJ1-1	NA	TGTGCCAGTATTGGCGGCCGCGAAGCTTTCTTT	CASIGGREAFF
NA	TRBV11-2	TRBJ2-1	NA	TGTGCCAGCAGCCGAAGTCCAGAGGAGTTCTTC	CASSRSPEEFF
many	TRBV11-2	TRBJ2-2	TRBD2	TGTGCCAGCAGCTTAGGCGGGAGCGTCGACACCGGGGAGCTGTTTTTT	CASSLGGSVDTGELFF
few	TRBV20-1	TRBJ1-1	NA	TGCAGTGCTAGACGTCGACAGAAGAACACTGAAGCTTTCTTT	CSARRRQKNTEAFF
many	TRBV18	TRBJ2-1	NA	TGTGCCAGCTCACCACTTGGAGGGGGCTCCTACAATGAGCAGTTCTTC	CASSPLGGGSYNEQFF
many	TRBV9	TRBJ2-3	NA	TGTGCCAGCAGCCCGAGGCAGGGTAGCACAGATACGCAGTATTTT	CASSPRQGSTDTQYF
many	TRBV4-1	TRBJ1-2	TRBD1	TGCGCCAGCAGCCAAGTACAGGGGAAGGGTGGCTATGGCTACACCTTC	CASSQVQGKGGYGYTF
NA	TRBV3-2	TRBJ2-6	NA	TGTGCCAGCAGCCAATCGATTATTGGGGGCTCTGGGGCCAACGTCCTGACTTTC	CASSQSIIGGSGANVLTF
many	TRBV6-6	TRBJ1-1	NA	TGTGCCAGCAGTTACTTCCGGACGGATACAAACACTGAAGCTTTCTTT	CASSYFRTDTNTEAFF
many	TRBV27	TRBJ2-7	TRBD2	TGTGCCAGCAGTTTAGTTGGGACTAGCGGCTACGAGCAGTACTTC	CASSLVGTSGYEQYF
medium-sized	TRBV29-1	TRBJ1-1	NA	TGCAGCGTACGACTGAACACTGAAGCTTTCTTT	CSVRLNTEAFF
many	TRBV29-1	TRBJ2-1	NA	TGCAGCGTTGGTCTTTCAGGCTCCAGCTCCTACAATGAGCAGTTCTTC	CSVGLSGSSSYNEQFF
NA	TRBV9	TRBJ2-3	TRBD2	TGTGCCAGCAGCTCAATTCTAGCGGGTACGCAGTATTTT	CASSSILAGTQYF
few	TRBV19	TRBJ1-2	NA	TGTGCCAGTAAGTCTCGACGGGATCAAGACGGCTACACCTTC	CASKSRRDQDGYTF
many	TRBV20-1	TRBJ2-7	TRBD2	TGCAGTGCTAGAGATTCCGGGGGTAGCGGGAGCGACGAGCAGTACTTC	CSARDSGGSGSDEQYF
many	TRBV5-4	TRBJ1-1	TRBD1	TGTGCCAGCAGCAAGGACAGGGCGAACACTGAAGCTTTCTTT	CASSKDRANTEAFF
many	TRBV7-9	TRBJ2-1	NA	TGTGCCAGCAGCCCACCACCCCGATTCGGGAGCTACAATGAGCAGTTCTTC	CASSPPPRFGSYNEQFF
few	TRBV5-1	TRBJ1-4	TRBD1	TGCGCCAGCAGCTTGGGACAGGGACGTGAAAAACTGTTTTTT	CASSLGQGREKLFF
many	TRBV11-2	TRBJ2-7	TRBD1	TGTGCCAGCAGGTCCCTCCGGGACAGTGGCCTCGAGCAGTACTTC	CASRSLRDSGLEQYF
many	TRBV7-8	TRBJ2-1	NA	TGTGCCAGCAGCCCGAGCGAAGCCGGGGGCCACAAGCAGTTCTTC	CASSPSEAGGHKQFF
many	TRBV11-2	TRBJ2-5	TRBD1	TGTGCCAGCAGCTTACCAGGGGGCTTAGAGACCCAGTACTTC	CASSLPGGLETQYF
many	TRBV3-1	TRBJ2-5	TRBD1	TGTGCCAGCAGTCCCCCTGCCGGGACAGGGGGCTTTGGGACCCAGTACTTC	CASSPPAGTGGFGTQYF
few	TRBV7-8	TRBJ1-2	NA	TGTGCCAGCAGCCCACAGGATAACTATGGCTACACCTTC	CASSPQDNYGYTF
many	TRBV24-1	TRBJ2-1	TRBD2	TGTGCCACCAGTGATCGGGCTAGCGGGACAAATGAGCAGTTCTTC	CATSDRASGTNEQFF
many	TRBV25-1	TRBJ1-1	NA	TGTGCCAGCAGTGAATATGGCCAGGATGAAGCTTTCTTT	CASSEYGQDEAFF
medium-sized	TRBV9	TRBJ2-1	NA	TGTGCCAGCAGCGTCGGGACCCACCCAAGCTCCTACAATGAGCAGTTCTTC	CASSVGTHPSSYNEQFF
many	TRBV7-2	TRBJ1-4	NA	TGTGCCAGCAGCTTTCTAACAGGGAGTGAAAAACTGTTTTTT	CASSFLTGSEKLFF
many	TRBV7-2	TRBJ2-7	TRBD1	TGTGCCAGCAGCTTAGCGCGTGACAGGGGGAGCTACGAGCAGTACTTC	CASSLARDRGSYEQYF
NA	TRBV12-3/TRBV12-4	TRBJ2-5	NA	TGTGCCAGCAGTTTCCTTTCGATCGAGACCCAGTACTTC	CASSFLSIETQYF
once	TRBV2	TRBJ2-2	NA	TGTGCCAGCAATATTTGGGGAGACACCGGGGAGCTGTTTTTT	CASNIWGDTGELFF
medium-sized	TRBV2	TRBJ2-2	TRBD2	TGTGCCAGCAGTCTAGCGGGAGGGCCCACCGGGGAGCTGTTTTTT	CASSLAGGPTGELFF
many	TRBV29-1	TRBJ2-2	TRBD1	TGCAGCGGTCGACAGGGCGGGGAGCTGTTTTTT	CSGRQGGELFF
many	TRBV5-1	TRBJ2-7	TRBD1	TGCGCCAGCAGCTCAAGGACAGGGGGCGGCGAGCAGTACTTC	CASSSRTGGGEQYF
many	TRBV16	TRBJ2-7	NA	TGTGCCAGCAGCATCGGGACTCTCAGCTCCTACGAGCAGTACTTC	CASSIGTLSSYEQYF
many	TRBV12-3/TRBV12-4	TRBJ2-5	TRBD1	TGTGCCAGCAGTAGACAGGGGGCAGAGACCCAGTACTTC	CASSRQGAETQYF
NA	TRBV29-1	TRBJ1-4	NA	TGCAGCGCCGTGGGGGTCGGGGAAAAACTGTTTTTT	CSAVGVGEKLFF
many	TRBV20-1	TRBJ1-6	TRBD1	TGCAGTGCTAGTCCCGGGACAGTGAATTCACCCCTCCACTTT	CSASPGTVNSPLHF
many	TRBV3-1	TRBJ2-1	NA	TGTGCCAGCAGCCAAGGGTACGGGGGTGAGCAGTTCTTC	CASSQGYGGEQFF
many	TRBV2	TRBJ1-1	NA	TGTGCCAGCAGTGGACAGGTTCGCACTGAAGCTTTCTTT	CASSGQVRTEAFF
many	TRBV11-3	TRBJ1-1	TRBD1	TGTGCCAGCAGTACCGGACAGGGTGACACTGAAGCTTTCTTT	CASSTGQGDTEAFF
NA	TRBV19	TRBJ2-5	NA	TGTGCCTGCGGTCGAGGCCACCAAGAGACCCAGTACTTC	CACGRGHQETQYF
NA	TRBV7-2	TRBJ2-3	NA	TGTGCCAGCTCCCCCCTCCCTAGCACAGATACGCAGTATTTT	CASSPLPSTDTQYF
NA	TRBV7-2	TRBJ2-7	NA	TGTGCCAGCAGCCCCCGGGACGGGACCTACGAGCAGTACTTC	CASSPRDGTYEQYF
many	TRBV13	TRBJ1-2	NA	TGTGCCAGCAGCCAGGACATTTATGGCTACACCTTC	CASSQDIYGYTF